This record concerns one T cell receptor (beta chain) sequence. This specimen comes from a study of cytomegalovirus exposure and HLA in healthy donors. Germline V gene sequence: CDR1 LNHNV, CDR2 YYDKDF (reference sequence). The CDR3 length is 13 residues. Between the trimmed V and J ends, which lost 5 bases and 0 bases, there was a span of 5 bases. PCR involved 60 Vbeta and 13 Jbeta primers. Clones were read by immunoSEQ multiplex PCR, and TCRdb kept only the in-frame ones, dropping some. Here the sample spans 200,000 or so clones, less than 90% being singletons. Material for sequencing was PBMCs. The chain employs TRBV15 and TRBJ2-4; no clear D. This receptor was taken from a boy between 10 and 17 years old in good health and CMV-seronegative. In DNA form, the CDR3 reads TGTGCCACCAGCGTGGCAGCCAAAAACATTCAGTACTTC. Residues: CATSVAAKNIQYF.